These 10 T cell receptor beta chains were sequenced from one sample in a study of T-cell reconstitution after alpha-beta-depleted transplantation in children. Unique molecular identifiers were built into the TCRbeta library. TCRdb independently ran MiXCR on the PCR reads; one entry per CDR3 protein. Seen here are almost 500,000 distinct CDR3 sequences, roughly an eighth observed once, and the top ten hold about 6%. The sequencing used PBMCs from the stem cell graft donor, collected from the stem cell graft. Receptors were obtained from a human donor who donated a stem cell graft to a child with combined immunodeficiency.

The chain uses TRBV5-1 and TRBJ1-6; the match to TRBD1 covers 9 bases. This CDR3 comprises 15 residues. The germline V gene has CDR1 SGHRS and CDR2 YFSETQ. With V trimmed by 0 bases and J by 8 bases, 3 bases remained unmatched. CDR3 sequence reads: CASSLEGQGHSPLHF. CDR3 nucleotide sequence: TGCGCCAGCAGCTTGGAGGGACAGGGTCATTCACCCCTCCACTTT. Based on the CDR3 plus reference TRBV5-1 and TRBJ1-6, the full variable domain is KAGVTQTPRYLIKTRGQQVTLSCSPISGHRSVSWYQQTPGQGLQFLFEYFSETQRNKGNFPGRFSGRQFSNSRSEMNVSTLELGDSALYLCASSLEGQGHSPLHFGNGTRLTVT.

This clonotype appeared many times. The rearrangement links TRBV10-3 to TRBJ2-5, with 8 bases matching TRBD2. The CDR3 totals 15 residues. V trimming: 2 bases; J trimming: 7 bases; junction bases outside the gene matches: 9. The germline V gene encodes CDR1 ENHRY and CDR2 SYGVKD. The CDR3 DNA reads TGTGCCATCAGTGAGCGACGGGAGGGCCGCGCGACCCAGTACTTC. Amino acid sequence: CAISERREGRATQYF.

This clonotype was recorded at least ten times. This chain joins TRBV5-1 and TRBJ2-5; TRBD1 matches at 8 bases. With V trimmed by 1 base and J by 1 base, 3 bases remained unmatched. The CDR3 totals 15 residues. Germline CDR1 is SGHRS and CDR2 is YFSETQ. The CDR3 nucleotides read TGCGCCAGCAGCTTGAACCAGGGGGCCCAAGAGACCCAGTACTTC. Its translation: CASSLNQGAQETQYF.

V and J are TRBV12-3 or TRBV12-4 and TRBJ1-3; tentative D call: TRBD1 (6 bases). The V end was cut by 4 bases, the J end by 4 bases, with 11 bases between. This CDR3 is built from 14 residues. CDR3 nucleotides: TGTGCCAGCAGTTCAAGGACAGTCGGAAACACCATATATTTT. Translating gives CASSSRTVGNTIYF.

This clonotype was counted at least ten times. This chain joins TRBV4-3 and TRBJ2-7; 7 bases are shared with TRBD1. V shed 5 bases, J shed 4 bases, and the junction held 5 bases outside the gene matches. This CDR3 has 13 residues. The germline V gene has CDR1 LGHNA and CDR2 YSLEER. CDR3 DNA: TGCGCCAGCAGCTACAGACAGGGTTACGAGCAGTACTTC. Protein: CASSYRQGYEQYF.

The V and J genes are TRBV5-1 and TRBJ2-3, with 7 bases matching TRBD1. The CDR3 totals 12 residues. J gave up 6 bases and V 10 bases, and 8 bases lay outside the gene matches. Germline loops: CDR1 SGHRS, CDR2 YFSETQ. CDR3 bases: TGCGCCTCCCGCCCGACAGGGGATACGCAGTATTTT. This sequence encodes CASRPTGDTQYF.

The genes are TRBV5-1 and TRBJ2-3; D is possibly TRBD1 (6 bases). The CDR3 is 13 residues long. Germline V gene lookup returns CDR1 SGHRS and CDR2 YFSETQ. V lost 6 bases to trimming and J lost 2 bases, with 10 bases between them. CDR3 bases: TGCGCCAGCACGAGGGACAACACAGATACGCAGTATTTT. Translation: CASTRDNTDTQYF. Looking up the rest from reference TRBV5-1 and TRBJ2-3 gives the full variable domain: KAGVTQTPRYLIKTRGQQVTLSCSPISGHRSVSWYQQTPGQGLQFLFEYFSETQRNKGNFPGRFSGRQFSNSRSEMNVSTLELGDSALYLCASTRDNTDTQYFGPGTRLTVL.

This chain joins TRBV20-1 and TRBJ1-6; 10 nucleotides match TRBD1. The V segment lost 0 bases and the J segment 7 bases; nucleotides outside the gene matches: 9. The CDR3 has 17 amino acids. Germline values: CDR1 DFQATT, CDR2 SNEGSKA (reference sequence). Here the CDR3 DNA reads TGCAGTGCTAGAGATCTCGGGACAGGGGTCAGGAATTCACCCCTCCACTTT. Residues: CSARDLGTGVRNSPLHF.

Points on this clonotype: One end of the junction is discordant with germline, which a read error may explain. The V and J genes are TRBV7-6 and TRBJ2-1; a weak D match, TRBD2 (6 bases). CDR3 length equals 12 residues. CDR1 is SGHVS and CDR2 is FNYEAQ in the germline V gene. The CDR3 DNA reads as TGTGCCAGCAGCTTCCCCTACCGGGAGCTGTTCTTC. Residues: CASSFPYRELFF.

This clonotype has only a few counts. The chain combines TRBV20-1 with TRBJ2-1, with 8 bases lining up with TRBD1. Germline-derived CDR1 and CDR2 are DFQATT and SNEGSKA (reference sequence). Unmatched junction bases numbered 8, after V lost 6 bases and J lost 4 bases. This CDR3 contains 14 residues. CDR3 region: CSADRAGLYNEQFF. CDR3 bases: TGCAGTGCGGACAGGGCGGGTTTGTACAATGAGCAGTTCTTC.